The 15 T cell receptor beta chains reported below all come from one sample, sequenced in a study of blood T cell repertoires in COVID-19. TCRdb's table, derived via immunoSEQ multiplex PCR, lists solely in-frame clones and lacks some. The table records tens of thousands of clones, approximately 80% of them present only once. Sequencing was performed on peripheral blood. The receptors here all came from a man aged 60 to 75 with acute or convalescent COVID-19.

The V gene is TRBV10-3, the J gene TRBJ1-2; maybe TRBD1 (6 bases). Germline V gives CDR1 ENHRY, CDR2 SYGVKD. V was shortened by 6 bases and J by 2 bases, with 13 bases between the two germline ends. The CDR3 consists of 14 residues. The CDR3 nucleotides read TGTGCCATCAGCGGGACATCAGCAAACTATGGCTACACCTTC. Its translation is CAISGTSANYGYTF.

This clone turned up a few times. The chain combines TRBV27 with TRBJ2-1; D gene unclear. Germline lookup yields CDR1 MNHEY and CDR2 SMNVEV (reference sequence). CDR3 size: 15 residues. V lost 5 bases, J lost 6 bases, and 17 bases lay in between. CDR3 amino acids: CASSDAPFSGNEQFF. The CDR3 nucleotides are TGTGCCAGCAGTGATGCCCCCTTTTCGGGCAATGAGCAGTTCTTC.

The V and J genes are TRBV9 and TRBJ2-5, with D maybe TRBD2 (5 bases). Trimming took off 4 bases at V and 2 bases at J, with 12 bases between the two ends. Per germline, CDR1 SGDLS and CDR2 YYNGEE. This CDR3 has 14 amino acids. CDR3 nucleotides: TGTGCCAGCAGCACTTGGACGGGGCAAGAGACCCAGTACTTC. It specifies CASSTWTGQETQYF.

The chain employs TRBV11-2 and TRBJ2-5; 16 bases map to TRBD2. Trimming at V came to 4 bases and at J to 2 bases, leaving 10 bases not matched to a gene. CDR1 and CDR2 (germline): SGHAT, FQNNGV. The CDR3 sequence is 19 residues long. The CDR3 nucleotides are TGTGCCAGCAGCTCAGGGACTAGCGGGGGGGCCTGGGAGCAAGAGACCCAGTACTTC. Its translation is CASSSGTSGGAWEQETQYF. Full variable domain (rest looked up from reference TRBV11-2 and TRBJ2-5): EAGVAQSPRYKIIEKRQSVAFWCNPISGHATLYWYQQILGQGPKLLIQFQNNGVVDDSQLPKDRFSAERLKGVDSTLKIQPAKLEDSAVYLCASSSGTSGGAWEQETQYFGPGTRLLVL.

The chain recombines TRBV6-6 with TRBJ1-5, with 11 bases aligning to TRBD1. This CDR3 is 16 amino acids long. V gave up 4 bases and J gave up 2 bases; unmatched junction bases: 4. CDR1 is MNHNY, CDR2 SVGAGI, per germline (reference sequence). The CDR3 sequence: CASSSSGQGGNQPQHF. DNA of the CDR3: TGTGCCAGCAGTTCCTCGGGACAGGGGGGCAATCAGCCCCAGCATTTT.

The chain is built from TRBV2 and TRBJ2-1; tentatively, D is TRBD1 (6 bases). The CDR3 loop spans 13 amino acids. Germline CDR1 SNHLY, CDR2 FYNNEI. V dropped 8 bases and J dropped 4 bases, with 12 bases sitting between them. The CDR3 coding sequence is TGTGCCAGCCGGGACAACTCTTACAATGAGCAGTTCTTC. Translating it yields CASRDNSYNEQFF.

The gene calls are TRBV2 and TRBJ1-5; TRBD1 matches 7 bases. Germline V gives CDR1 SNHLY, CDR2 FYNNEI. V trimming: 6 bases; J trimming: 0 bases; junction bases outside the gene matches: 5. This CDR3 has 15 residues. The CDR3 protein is CASRRTGYSNQPQHF. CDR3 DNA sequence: TGTGCCAGCAGACGGACAGGCTATAGCAATCAGCCCCAGCATTTT.

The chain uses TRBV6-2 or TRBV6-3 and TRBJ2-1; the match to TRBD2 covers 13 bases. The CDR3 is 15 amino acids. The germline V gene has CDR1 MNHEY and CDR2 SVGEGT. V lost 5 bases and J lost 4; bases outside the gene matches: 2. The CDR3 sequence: CASSQTSGGYNEQFF. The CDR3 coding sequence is TGTGCCAGCAGTCAGACTAGCGGGGGGTACAATGAGCAGTTCTTC.

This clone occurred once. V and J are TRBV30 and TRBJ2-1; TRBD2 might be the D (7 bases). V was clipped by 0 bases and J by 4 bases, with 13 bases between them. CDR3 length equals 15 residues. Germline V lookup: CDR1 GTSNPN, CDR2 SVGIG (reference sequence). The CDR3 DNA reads TGTGCCTGGAGTGTTTGGGGGGGGACATACAATGAGCAGTTCTTC. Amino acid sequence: CAWSVWGGTYNEQFF.

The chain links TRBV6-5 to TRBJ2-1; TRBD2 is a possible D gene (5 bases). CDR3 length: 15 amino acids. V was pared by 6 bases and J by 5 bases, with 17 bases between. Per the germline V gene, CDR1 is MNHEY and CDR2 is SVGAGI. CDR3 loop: CASSVSDTRHNEQFF. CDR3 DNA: TGTGCCAGCAGCGTTAGCGACACAAGACACAATGAGCAGTTCTTC.

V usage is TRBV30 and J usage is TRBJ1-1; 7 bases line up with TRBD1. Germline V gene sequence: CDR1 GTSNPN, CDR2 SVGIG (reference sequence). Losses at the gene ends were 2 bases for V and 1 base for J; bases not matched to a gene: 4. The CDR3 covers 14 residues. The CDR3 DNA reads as TGTGCCTGGAGTCTCGGGACAGCGAACACTGAAGCTTTCTTT. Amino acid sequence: CAWSLGTANTEAFF.

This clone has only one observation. The CDR3 reads CASSFPAGGTDTQYF. The CDR3 DNA reads TGTGCCAGCAGCTTTCCAGCGGGGGGGACAGATACGCAGTATTTT. This rearrangement joins TRBV7-2 to TRBJ2-3, with TRBD2 matching 10 bases. The germline V gene encodes CDR1 SGHTA and CDR2 FQGNSA. The CDR3 sequence is 15 residues long. V shed 3 bases and J 3 bases; nucleotides not matched to a gene: 3. Filled out from reference TRBV7-2 and TRBJ2-3, the complete variable domain reads GAGVSQSPSNKVTEKGKDVELRCDPISGHTALYWYRQSLGQGLEFLIYFQGNSAPDKSGLPSDRFSAERTGGSVSTLTIQRTQQEDSAVYLCASSFPAGGTDTQYFGPGTRLTVL.

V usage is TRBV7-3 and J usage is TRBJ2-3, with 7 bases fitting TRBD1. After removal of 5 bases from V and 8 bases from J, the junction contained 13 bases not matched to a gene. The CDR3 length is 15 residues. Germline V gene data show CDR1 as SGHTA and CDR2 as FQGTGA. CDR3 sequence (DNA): TGTGCCAGCAGCGTTACGGGACAGATCAGGGGTACGCAGTATTTT. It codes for CASSVTGQIRGTQYF.

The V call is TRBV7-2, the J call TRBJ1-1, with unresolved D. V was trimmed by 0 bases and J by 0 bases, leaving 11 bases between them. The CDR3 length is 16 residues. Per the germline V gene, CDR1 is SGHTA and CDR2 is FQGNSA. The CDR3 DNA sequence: TGTGCCAGCAGCTTAGCGGGAAACGGGATGAACACTGAAGCTTTCTTT. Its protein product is CASSLAGNGMNTEAFF.

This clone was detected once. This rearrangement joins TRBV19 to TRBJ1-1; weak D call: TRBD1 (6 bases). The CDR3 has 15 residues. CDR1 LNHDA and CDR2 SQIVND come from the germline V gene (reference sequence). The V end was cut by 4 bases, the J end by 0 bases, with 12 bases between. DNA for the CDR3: TGTGCCAGTAGTAAGGCGACAGGTATGAACACTGAAGCTTTCTTT. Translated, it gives CASSKATGMNTEAFF.